Included here is one TCR beta chain sequence, with context. Its antigen remains unidentified. This CDR3 region has 15 residues. Trimming at V came to 5 bases and at J to 3 bases, leaving 4 bases not matched to a gene. The germline CDR1 and CDR2 sequences are SNHLY and FYNNEI. TCRdb re-derived calls from the RT-PCR reads in MiXCR, one entry per CDR3 protein. This sample yields around 760,000 distinct CDR3 sequences, of which 11% to 15% are seen a single time; 5.5% to 8% belongs to the top ten. The source of the sample is a study of response to subunit inactivated influenza vaccine. Findings of the study overall: Authors suggested that a seasonal influenza vaccination recruits few new T cells each time.

This chain uses TRBV2 with TRBJ2-1; 10 nucleotides align to TRBD2. The source material was PBMCs from blood, sampled around 14 days before vaccination. The clonotype was recovered from a middle-aged man who received an inactivated influenza vaccine. CDR3 nucleotides: TGTGCCAGCAGTCCGGGACTAGCGTTCTACAATGAGCAGTTCTTC. It yields the protein CASSPGLAFYNEQFF.